This T cell receptor beta chain was identified in a study of breast tumors, draining lymph nodes, adjacent tissues. Overall study results and limits: Tumor TCR diversity was below lymph nodes but above nontumor tissue.

TCRdb re-called the multiplex PCR reads with MiXCR, one entry per CDR3 protein. The sample holds over 15,000 distinct CDR3 sequences; about half are singletons and the top ten take around 16%. A note on this clonotype: Its antigen is still unknown. At one end the junction does not follow the germline gene, possibly because of a read error.

CDR3 length: 19 amino acids. Germline lookup yields CDR1 SEHNR and CDR2 FQNEAQ (reference sequence). The specimen was tumor-adjacent breast tissue. V usage is TRBV7-9 and J usage is TRBJ2-3, with 11 bases that match TRBD2. The sequence came from a female donor with breast cancer. Some clones in this sample may be carry-over from other donors' samples. In DNA form, the CDR3 reads TGTGCCAGCAGCCTCAAAGGTAGCGGGAGGGCCAATGTGGCCCATACGCAGTATTTC. It specifies CASSLKGSGRANVAHTQYF.